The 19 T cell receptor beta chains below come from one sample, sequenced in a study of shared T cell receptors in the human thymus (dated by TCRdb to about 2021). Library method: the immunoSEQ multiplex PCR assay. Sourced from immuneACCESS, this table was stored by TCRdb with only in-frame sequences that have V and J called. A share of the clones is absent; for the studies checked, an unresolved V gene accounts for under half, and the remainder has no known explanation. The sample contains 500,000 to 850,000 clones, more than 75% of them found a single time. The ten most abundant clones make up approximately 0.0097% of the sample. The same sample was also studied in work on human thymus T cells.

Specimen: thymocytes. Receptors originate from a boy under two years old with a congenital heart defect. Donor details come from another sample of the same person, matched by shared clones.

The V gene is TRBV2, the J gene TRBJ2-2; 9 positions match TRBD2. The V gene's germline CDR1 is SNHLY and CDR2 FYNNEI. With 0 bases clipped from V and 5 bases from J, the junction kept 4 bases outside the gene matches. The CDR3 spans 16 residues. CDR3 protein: CASSEAWRGGTGELFF. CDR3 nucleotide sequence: TGTGCCAGCAGTGAAGCGTGGCGGGGGGGTACCGGGGAGCTGTTTTTT. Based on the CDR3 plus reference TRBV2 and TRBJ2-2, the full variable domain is EPEVTQTPSHQVTQMGQEVILRCVPISNHLYFYWYRQILGQKVEFLVSFYNNEISEKSEIFDDQFSVERPDGSNFTLKIRSTKLEDSAMYFCASSEAWRGGTGELFFGEGSRLTVL.

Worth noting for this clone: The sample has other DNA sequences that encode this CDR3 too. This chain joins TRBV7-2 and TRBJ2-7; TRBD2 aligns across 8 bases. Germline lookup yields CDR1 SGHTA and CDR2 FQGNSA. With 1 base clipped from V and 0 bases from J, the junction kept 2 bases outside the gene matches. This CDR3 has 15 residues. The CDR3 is CASSLVGGGSYEQYF. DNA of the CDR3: TGTGCCAGCAGCTTAGTCGGGGGGGGCTCCTACGAGCAGTACTTC.

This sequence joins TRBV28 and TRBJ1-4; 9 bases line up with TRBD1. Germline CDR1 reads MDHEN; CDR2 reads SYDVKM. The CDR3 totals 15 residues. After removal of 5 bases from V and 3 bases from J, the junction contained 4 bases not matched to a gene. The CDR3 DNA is TGTGCCAGCAGTCACAGGGGGCTATCTAATGAAAAACTGTTTTTT. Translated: CASSHRGLSNEKLFF.

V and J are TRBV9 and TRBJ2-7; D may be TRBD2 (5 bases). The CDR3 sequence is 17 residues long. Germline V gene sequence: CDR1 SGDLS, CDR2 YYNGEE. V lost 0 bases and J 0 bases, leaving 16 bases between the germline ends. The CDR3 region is CASSVGGIGHSSYEQYF. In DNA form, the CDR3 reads TGTGCCAGCAGCGTAGGAGGGATTGGGCACAGCTCCTACGAGCAGTACTTC.

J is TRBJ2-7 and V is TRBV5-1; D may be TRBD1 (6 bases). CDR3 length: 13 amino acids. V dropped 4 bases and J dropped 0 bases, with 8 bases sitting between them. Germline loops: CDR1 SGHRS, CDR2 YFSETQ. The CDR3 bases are TGCGCCAGCAGCGAGGGGGTCTCCTACGAGCAGTACTTC. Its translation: CASSEGVSYEQYF.

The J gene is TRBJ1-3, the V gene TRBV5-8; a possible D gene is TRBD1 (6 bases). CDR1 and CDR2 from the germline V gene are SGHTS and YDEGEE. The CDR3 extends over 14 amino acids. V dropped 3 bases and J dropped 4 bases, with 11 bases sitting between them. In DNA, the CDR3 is TGTGCCAGCAGCTCACACACAGGGGGAAACACCATATATTTT. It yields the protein CASSSHTGGNTIYF.

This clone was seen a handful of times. The CDR3 DNA reads TGTGCCAGCAGTGTCGGGGAGCCTCGGGCACTACCCTACGAGCAGTACTTC. It codes for CASSVGEPRALPYEQYF. The chain has TRBV6-1 and TRBJ2-7; D possibly corresponds to TRBD2 (5 bases). The length of the CDR3 is 17 residues. V was trimmed by 4 bases and J by 2 bases, leaving 21 bases between them. From germline, CDR1 is MNHNS and CDR2 SASEGT.

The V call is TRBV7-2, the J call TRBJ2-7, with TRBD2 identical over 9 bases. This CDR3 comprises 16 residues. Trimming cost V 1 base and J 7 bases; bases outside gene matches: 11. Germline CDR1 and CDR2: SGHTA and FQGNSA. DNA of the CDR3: TGTGCCAGCAGCTTAGGGGGCGGGAGGGCCTCGGGAGAGCAGTACTTC. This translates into CASSLGGGRASGEQYF.

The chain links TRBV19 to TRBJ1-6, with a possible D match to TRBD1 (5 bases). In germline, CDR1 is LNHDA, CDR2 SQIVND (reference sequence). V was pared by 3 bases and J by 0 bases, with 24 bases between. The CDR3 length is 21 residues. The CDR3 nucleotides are TGTGCCAGTAGTATCATACCCAAGATCGGGGGGTGTCACTCCTATAATTCACCCCTCCACTTT. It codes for CASSIIPKIGGCHSYNSPLHF. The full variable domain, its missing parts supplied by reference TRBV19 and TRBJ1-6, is DGGITQSPKYLFRKEGQNVTLSCEQNLNHDAMYWYRQDPGQGLRLIYYSQIVNDFQKGDIAEGYSVSREKKESFPLTVTSAQKNPTAFYLCASSIIPKIGGCHSYNSPLHFGNGTRLTVT.

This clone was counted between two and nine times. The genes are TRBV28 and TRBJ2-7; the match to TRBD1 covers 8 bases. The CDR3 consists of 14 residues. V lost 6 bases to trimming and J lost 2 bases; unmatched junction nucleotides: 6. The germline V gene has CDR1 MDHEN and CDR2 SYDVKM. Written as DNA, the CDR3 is TGTGCCAGCAGGCCCGGACAGGGTGCCTACGAGCAGTACTTC. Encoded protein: CASRPGQGAYEQYF.

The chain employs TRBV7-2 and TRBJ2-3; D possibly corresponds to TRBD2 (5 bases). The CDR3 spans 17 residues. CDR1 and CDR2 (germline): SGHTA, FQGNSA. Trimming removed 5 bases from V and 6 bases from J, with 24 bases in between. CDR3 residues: CASSPTSAVGSYDTQYF. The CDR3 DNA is TGTGCCAGCAGCCCTACTAGTGCGGTGGGGTCGTATGATACGCAGTATTTT.

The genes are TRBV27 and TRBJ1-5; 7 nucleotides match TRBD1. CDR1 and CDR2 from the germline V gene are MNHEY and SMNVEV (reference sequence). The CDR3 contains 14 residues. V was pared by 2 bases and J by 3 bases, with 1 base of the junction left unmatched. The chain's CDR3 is CASSLQGDNQPQHF. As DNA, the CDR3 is TGTGCCAGCAGTTTACAGGGGGACAATCAGCCCCAGCATTTT.

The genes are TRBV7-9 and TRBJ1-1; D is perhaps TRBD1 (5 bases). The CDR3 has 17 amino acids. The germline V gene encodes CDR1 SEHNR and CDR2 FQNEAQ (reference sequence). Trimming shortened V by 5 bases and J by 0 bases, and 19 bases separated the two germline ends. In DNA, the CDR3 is TGTGCCAGCAGCCCACTCCGGGGGATAACCCTGAACACTGAAGCTTTCTTT. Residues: CASSPLRGITLNTEAFF.

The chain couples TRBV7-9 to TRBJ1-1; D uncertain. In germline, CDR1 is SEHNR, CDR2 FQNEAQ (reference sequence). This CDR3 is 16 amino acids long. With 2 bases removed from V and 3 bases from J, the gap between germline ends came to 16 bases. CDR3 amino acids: CASSLLRGGWDTEAFF. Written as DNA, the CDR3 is TGTGCCAGCAGCTTATTACGGGGTGGATGGGACACTGAAGCTTTCTTT.

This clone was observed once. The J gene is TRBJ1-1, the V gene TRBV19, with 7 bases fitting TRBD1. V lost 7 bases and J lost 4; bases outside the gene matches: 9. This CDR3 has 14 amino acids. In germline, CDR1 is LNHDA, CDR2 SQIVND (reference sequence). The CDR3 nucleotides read TGTGCCAGTACGATCGAGGGGGCATGCACTGAAGCTTTCTTT. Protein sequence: CASTIEGACTEAFF.

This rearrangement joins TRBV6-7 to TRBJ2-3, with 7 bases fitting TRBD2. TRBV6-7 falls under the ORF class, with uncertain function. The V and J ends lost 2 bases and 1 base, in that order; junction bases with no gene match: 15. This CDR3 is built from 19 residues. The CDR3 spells CASSYDFKSGDRCTDTQYF. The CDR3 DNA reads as TGTGCCAGCAGTTACGACTTCAAAAGCGGGGACCGCTGCACAGATACGCAGTATTTT.

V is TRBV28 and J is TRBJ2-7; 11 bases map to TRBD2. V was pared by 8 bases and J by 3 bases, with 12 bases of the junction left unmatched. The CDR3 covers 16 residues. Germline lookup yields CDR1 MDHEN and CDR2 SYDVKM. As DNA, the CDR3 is TGTGCCAGCCTTAGCGGGAGGGCCTCAAAATACTACGAGCAGTACTTC. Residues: CASLSGRASKYYEQYF.

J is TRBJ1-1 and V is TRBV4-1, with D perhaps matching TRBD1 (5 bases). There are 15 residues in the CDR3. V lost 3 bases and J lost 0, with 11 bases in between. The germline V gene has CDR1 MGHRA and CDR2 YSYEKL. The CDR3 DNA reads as TGCGCCAGCAGCCATAGACAGACTTTGAACACTGAAGCTTTCTTT. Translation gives CASSHRQTLNTEAFF.

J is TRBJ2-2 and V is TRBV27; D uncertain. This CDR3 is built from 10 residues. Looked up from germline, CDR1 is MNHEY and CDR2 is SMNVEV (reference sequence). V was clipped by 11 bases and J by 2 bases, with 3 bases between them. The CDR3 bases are TGTGCCTCAAACACCGGGGAGCTGTTTTTT. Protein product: CASNTGELFF.